This TCR beta chain was recovered during a study of cytomegalovirus exposure and HLA in healthy donors. Overall study: About 85 million unique TCR sequences came from HLA-typed donors in an early release.

The CDR3 length is 10 residues. Germline CDR1 SEHNR, CDR2 FQNEAQ (reference sequence). Primers for the PCR totalled 60 Vbeta and 13 Jbeta. Libraries were prepared by immunoSEQ multiplex PCR; TCRdb keeps only in-frame clonotypes and omits some of them. The sample contains some 160,000 clones, 60% to 85% of which appear only once. With regard to this clone: Its antigen is unknown. At one of its ends the junction is not consistent with the germline gene, which may arise from a read error.

Study-wide findings and caveats: The authors later linked a missense DCLRE1C variant to TCR beta V- and J-gene trimming.

This chain connects TRBV7-9 to TRBJ1-1; 9 bases are a match to TRBD1. The clonotype originates from a middle-aged woman in good health and CMV-seropositive. The sample taken for sequencing was PBMCs. The DNA for the CDR3 is TGTGCCAGCAGCTCCACGACAGGGGGTTTT. It yields the protein CASSSTTGGF.